This T cell receptor beta chain derives from a study of CXCR3-negative and CXCR3-positive naive CD8 T cells. Study as a whole: Per library, roughly 1.6 +/- 0.3 million reads; about 150 million TRB reads overall.

Concerning this clonotype: Its antigen remains unidentified.

Study-wide points: Comparison of naive cells showed more hydrophobic TRB CDR3s in CXCR3-positive than in CXCR3-negative naive cells. The majority of assays used fresh PBMCs, and CXCR3 expression partially decreased after cryopreservation. CD5 surface expression was similar among naive subsets, and TCR strength was estimated by inference from TRB CDR3 properties.

Among CD8+ T cells, naive ones were CD45RO-CCR7+CD27+CD95-. UMI-labeled TRB cDNA libraries were prepared by 5' RACE. After re-calling the 5' RACE reads, TCRdb lists one entry per CDR3 protein, DNA absent. The table gives around 110,000 distinct CDR3 sequences; the top ten clones make up roughly 0.38% of it. This receptor was obtained from a human donor in good health. Some clones in this sample may be carry-over from other donors' samples. The sequenced material came from naive CXCR3+ CD8+ T cells from blood. Subset specified: CD45RO-CCR7+CD27+CD95- naive CD8+ T cells expressing CXCR3 (TNR3+).

The CDR3 reads CASSLTFQVPPRDTQYF. The chain links TRBV11-2 to TRBJ2-3; TCRdb calls TRBD2, which cannot be checked without DNA. The CDR3 is 17 amino acids. The germline gives CDR1 SGHAT, CDR2 FQNNGV.